This TCR beta chain was profiled in a study of cytomegalovirus exposure and HLA in healthy donors. TCRdb's copy holds only in-frame clones and misses some; the assay was immunoSEQ multiplex PCR. The sample holds around 300,000 clones, around 90% seen once. For this clone: Its antigen remains unknown.

The donors were members of the 120-subject validation cohort (separate from the 666-subject first cohort). The V end was cut by 4 bases, the J end by 1 base, with 7 bases between. This CDR3 comprises 13 residues. From germline, CDR1 is KGHSH and CDR2 LQKENI. General observations from the study: Roughly 170 TCR beta chains were listed as cytomegalovirus-associated. The tendency of first-cohort TCR clusters to co-occur in the 110 or so validation repertoires emerged from a later analysis. Three chains tied to CMV proved CMV antigen-specific in vitro.

This TCR came from a man younger than 40 in good health and CMV-seronegative. The source material was PBMCs. The chain joins TRBV18 to TRBJ1-1; D is unclear. This chain's CDR3 is CASSQAPNTEAFF. In DNA form, the CDR3 reads TGTGCCAGCTCACAAGCCCCGAACACTGAAGCTTTCTTT.